Presented here are 10 T cell receptor beta chains from one specimen sequenced in a study of T cell changes during pregnancy in multiple sclerosis. Some clones are missing from TCRdb's copy, which holds only in-frame ones; the method was immunoSEQ multiplex PCR. In the table there are around 69,000 clones, around 92% of which are singletons. The sequencing used peripheral blood, collected in the first trimester of pregnancy. These TCRs come from a female donor with multiple sclerosis, enrolled in a pregnancy study.

This clone was seen once. This CDR3 reads CASSPPAEVYGYTF. As DNA, the CDR3 is TGTGCCAGCTCACCACCGGCGGAGGTATATGGCTACACCTTC. The chain employs TRBV18 and TRBJ1-2; D not resolved. The CDR3 spans 14 residues. Per the germline V gene, CDR1 is KGHSH and CDR2 is LQKENI. Trimming removed 0 bases from V and 5 bases from J, with 10 bases in between. Based on the CDR3 plus reference TRBV18 and TRBJ1-2, the full variable domain is NAGVMQNPRHLVRRRGQEARLRCSPMKGHSHVYWYRQLPEEGLKFMVYLQKENIIDESGMPKERFSAEFPKEGPSILRIQQVVRGDSAAYFCASSPPAEVYGYTFGSGTRLTVV.

The chain joins TRBV19 to TRBJ2-2, with D perhaps TRBD2 (5 bases). Germline CDR1 LNHDA, CDR2 SQIVND (reference sequence). V lost 7 bases, J lost 0 bases, and 15 bases lay in between. The CDR3 has 16 residues. The CDR3 spells CASTPRGGANTGELFF. CDR3 DNA: TGTGCCAGTACCCCCCGTGGAGGCGCGAACACCGGGGAGCTGTTTTTT.

The V and J genes are TRBV7-9 and TRBJ2-5; D remains ambiguous. Deletions cut 5 bases from V and 4 bases from J, with 14 bases between. Germline V gene lookup returns CDR1 SEHNR and CDR2 FQNEAQ (reference sequence). The CDR3 has 14 amino acids. The CDR3 loop is CASSLLMAGETQYF. For the CDR3, the DNA is TGTGCCAGCAGCCTGTTAATGGCAGGAGAGACCCAGTACTTC.

The chain recombines TRBV13 with TRBJ1-1; 9 bases fit TRBD1. The CDR3 length is 14 residues. Germline-derived CDR1 and CDR2 are PRHDT and FYEKMQ (reference sequence). Trimming removed 7 bases from V and 2 bases from J; junction bases left unmatched: 5. CDR3 sequence (DNA): TGTGCCAGCAAAGGGACAGGGCGAAACACTGAAGCTTTCTTT. Protein product: CASKGTGRNTEAFF. The full variable domain, in which reference TRBV13 and TRBJ1-1 provide the parts outside the CDR3, is AAGVIQSPRHLIKEKRETATLKCYPIPRHDTVYWYQQGPGQDPQFLISFYEKMQSDKGSIPDRFSAQQFSDYHSELNMSSLELGDSALYFCASKGTGRNTEAFFGQGTRLTVV.

J is TRBJ2-3 and V is TRBV6-6; D is ambiguous. The CDR3 is 15 amino acids. Germline V CDR1 and CDR2: MNHNY, SVGAGI (reference sequence). V lost 2 bases, J lost 1 base, and 10 bases lay in between. The CDR3 region has the DNA TGTGCCAGCAGTTACGGGCCAACGCGCACAGATACGCAGTATTTT. Protein: CASSYGPTRTDTQYF.

This CDR3 reads CASGTLAGAYEQYF. CDR3 bases: TGTGCCAGCGGGACACTAGCGGGAGCCTACGAGCAGTACTTC. The chain combines TRBV6-5 with TRBJ2-7; 11 nucleotides align to TRBD2. The ends lost 8 bases at V and 2 bases at J; junction bases unmatched: 5. This CDR3 is 14 amino acids long. CDR1 MNHEY and CDR2 SVGAGI come from the germline V gene.

The CDR3 spells CASSQDLGGSYNEQFF. The DNA of the CDR3 is TGTGCCAGCAGCCAAGATCTTGGAGGGAGTTACAATGAGCAGTTCTTC. The chain recombines TRBV14 with TRBJ2-1, with D possibly matching TRBD2 (6 bases). From germline, CDR1 is SGHDN and CDR2 FVKESK. V lost 0 bases, J lost 4 bases, and 13 bases lay in between. The CDR3 length is 16 residues.

J is TRBJ2-1 and V is TRBV11-3; 11 nucleotides line up with TRBD2. This CDR3 has 15 amino acids. Germline CDR1 and CDR2: SGHNT and YENEEA. Germline trimming cut 5 bases from V and 3 bases from J; bases unmatched to any gene: 3. The CDR3 DNA reads as TGTGCCAGCAGCCTTGGGACTAGCGGCTACAATGAGCAGTTCTTC. It encodes CASSLGTSGYNEQFF. Using reference TRBV11-3 and TRBJ2-1 for the parts outside the CDR3, the full variable domain is EAGVVQSPRYKIIEKKQPVAFWCNPISGHNTLYWYLQNLGQGPELLIRYENEEAVDDSQLPKDRFSAERLKGVDSTLKIQPAELGDSAVYLCASSLGTSGYNEQFFGPGTRLTVL.

Notes on this clone: This specimen includes other DNA sequences encoding the same CDR3. V and J are TRBV7-6 and TRBJ1-3, with D tentatively TRBD1 (6 bases). With 2 bases removed from V and 4 bases from J, the gap between germline ends came to 6 bases. The CDR3 length is 13 residues. Germline V lookup: CDR1 SGHVS, CDR2 FNYEAQ. CDR3 sequence: CASSLQGGNTIYF. CDR3 sequence (DNA): TGTGCCAGCAGCTTACAGGGGGGAAACACCATATATTTT.

The chain combines TRBV6-4 with TRBJ2-3; TRBD1 aligns across 7 bases. J was trimmed by 5 bases and V by 0 bases; bases with no gene match: 5. This CDR3 region has 15 residues. CDR1 MRHNA and CDR2 SNTAGT come from the germline V gene. CDR3 coding DNA: TGTGCCAGCAGTGACTCGACAGGGTCAGGAGATACGCAGTATTTT. It encodes CASSDSTGSGDTQYF.